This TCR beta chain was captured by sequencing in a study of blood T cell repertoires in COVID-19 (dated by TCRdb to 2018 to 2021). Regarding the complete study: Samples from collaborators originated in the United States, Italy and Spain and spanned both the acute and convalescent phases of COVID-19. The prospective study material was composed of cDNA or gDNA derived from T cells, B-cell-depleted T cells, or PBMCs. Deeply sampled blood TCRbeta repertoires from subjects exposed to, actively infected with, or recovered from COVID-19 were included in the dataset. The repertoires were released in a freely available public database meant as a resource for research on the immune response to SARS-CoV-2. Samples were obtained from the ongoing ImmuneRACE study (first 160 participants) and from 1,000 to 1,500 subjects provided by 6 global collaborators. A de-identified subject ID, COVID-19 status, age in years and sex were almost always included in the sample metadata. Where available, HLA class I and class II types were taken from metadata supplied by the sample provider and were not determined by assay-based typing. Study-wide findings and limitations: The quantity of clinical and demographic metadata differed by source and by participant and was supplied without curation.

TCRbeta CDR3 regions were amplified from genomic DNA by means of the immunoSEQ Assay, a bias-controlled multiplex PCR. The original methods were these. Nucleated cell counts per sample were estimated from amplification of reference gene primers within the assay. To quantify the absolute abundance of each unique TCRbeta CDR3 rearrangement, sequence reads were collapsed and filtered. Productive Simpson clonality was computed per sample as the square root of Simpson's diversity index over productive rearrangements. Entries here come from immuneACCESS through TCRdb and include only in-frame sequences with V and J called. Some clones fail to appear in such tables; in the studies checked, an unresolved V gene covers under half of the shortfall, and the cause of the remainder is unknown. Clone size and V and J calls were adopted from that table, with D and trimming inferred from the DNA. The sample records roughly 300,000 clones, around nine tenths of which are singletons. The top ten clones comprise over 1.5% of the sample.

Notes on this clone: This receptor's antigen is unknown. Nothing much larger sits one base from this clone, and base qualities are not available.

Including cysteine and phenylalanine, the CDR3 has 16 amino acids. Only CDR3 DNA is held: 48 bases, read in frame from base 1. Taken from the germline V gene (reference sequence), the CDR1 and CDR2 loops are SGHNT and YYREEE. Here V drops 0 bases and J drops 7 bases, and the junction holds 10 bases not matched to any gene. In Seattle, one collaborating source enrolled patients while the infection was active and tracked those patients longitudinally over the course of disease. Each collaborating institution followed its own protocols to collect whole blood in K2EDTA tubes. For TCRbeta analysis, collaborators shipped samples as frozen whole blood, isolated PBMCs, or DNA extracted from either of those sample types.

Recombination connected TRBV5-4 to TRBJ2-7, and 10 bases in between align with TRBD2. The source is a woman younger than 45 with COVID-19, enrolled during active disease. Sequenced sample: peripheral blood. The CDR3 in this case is CASSLEFRLAGEEQYF. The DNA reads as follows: TGTGCCAGCAGCTTGGAGTTCCGGCTAGCGGGGGAGGAGCAGTACTTC.